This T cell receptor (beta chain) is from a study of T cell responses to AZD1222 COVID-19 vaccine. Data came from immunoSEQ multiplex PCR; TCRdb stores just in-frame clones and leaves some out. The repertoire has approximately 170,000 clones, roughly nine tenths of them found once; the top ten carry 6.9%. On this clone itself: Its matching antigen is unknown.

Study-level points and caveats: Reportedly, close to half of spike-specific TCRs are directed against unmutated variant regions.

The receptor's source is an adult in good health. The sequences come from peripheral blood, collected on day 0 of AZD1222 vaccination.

CDR3 region: CASSPRTGPEQYV. The CDR3 DNA follows: TGTGCCAGCTCACCCCGGACAGGCCCCGAGCAGTACGTC. The V call is TRBV18, the J call TRBJ2-7; 7 bases align to TRBD1. V was clipped by 3 bases and J by 6 bases; unmatched bases: 5. The CDR3 has 13 amino acids. Germline V gene lookup returns CDR1 KGHSH and CDR2 LQKENI.